This is a list of T cell receptor beta chains from one sample in a study of neurological immune-mediated disorders. TCRdb reanalysed the 5' RACE reads using MiXCR and keeps one entry per CDR3 protein. The sample shows approximately 30,000 distinct CDR3 sequences, under 7% of them seen only once. Sequencing was carried out using PBMCs. The source of these receptors is a woman between 50 and 59 years old in good health. CDR3s include the opening cysteine and the closing phenylalanine or tryptophan. The order of the fields is CDR3 protein, CDR3 DNA, J gene, D gene, V gene, clone size. The D gene is left open where the match is weak. Size values are once, few and many counts, or a class for expanded clones, and some rows have none.

CASSPSGRGGNEQFF TGTGCCAGCAGCCCTAGCGGGAGGGGGGGCAATGAGCAGTTCTTC TRBJ2-1 TRBD2 TRBV7-6 many
CASSIQDRGLSPLHF TGTGCCAGCAGCATACAGGACAGGGGGCTGTCACCCCTCCACTTT TRBJ1-6 TRBD1 TRBV5-5 -
CASSLGGGTYEQYF TGTGCCAGCAGTTTGGGGGGAGGGACCTACGAGCAGTACTTC TRBJ2-7 TRBD2 TRBV28 many
CASSLRNIQYF TGCGCCAGCAGCTTACGGAACATTCAGTACTTC TRBJ2-4 - TRBV5-1 many
CASLKGYQETQYF TGTGCCAGCTTAAAGGGGTACCAAGAGACCCAGTACTTC TRBJ2-5 - TRBV6-1 -
CSAGEVYEQYF TGCAGTGCTGGCGAGGTCTACGAGCAGTACTTC TRBJ2-7 - TRBV20-1 many
CASSLEPSGTQYF TGTGCCAGCAGCTTAGAGCCTAGTGGGACCCAGTACTTC TRBJ2-5 - TRBV11-2 many
CSAILAGLYEQYF TGCAGTGCCATTCTAGCGGGACTATACGAGCAGTACTTC TRBJ2-7 TRBD2 TRBV20-1 few
CASSQRTGTGEAFF TGTGCCAGCAGCCAGAGAACCGGGACAGGGGAAGCTTTCTTT TRBJ1-1 TRBD1 TRBV14 many
CATANLAGGLYEQYF TGTGCCACCGCAAATCTTGCGGGAGGTCTCTACGAGCAGTACTTC TRBJ2-7 TRBD2 TRBV15 many
CASSLGGTGSDIQYF TGCGCCAGCAGCTTGGGGGGGACAGGGTCGGACATTCAGTACTTC TRBJ2-4 TRBD1 TRBV5-1 many
CASSYGQGSGEETQYF TGTGCCAGCAGTTACGGTCAGGGTAGCGGTGAAGAGACCCAGTACTTC TRBJ2-5 - TRBV6-5 many
CSVEDPSGRYEQYF TGCAGCGTTGAAGATCCTAGCGGGAGGTACGAGCAGTACTTC TRBJ2-7 TRBD2 TRBV29-1 many
CASGQRNTEAFF TGTGCCAGCGGACAGCGGAACACTGAAGCTTTCTTT TRBJ1-1 - TRBV5-6 many
CAISESTAQETQYF TGTGCCATCAGTGAGTCTACTGCTCAAGAGACCCAGTACTTC TRBJ2-5 - TRBV10-3 many
CASSYVAGGTGELFF TGTGCCAGCAGTTACGTAGCGGGGGGAACCGGGGAGCTGTTTTTT TRBJ2-2 TRBD2 TRBV6-6 many
CASSTPGTSGRTGELFF TGTGCCAGCAGTACCCCCGGGACTAGCGGGAGGACCGGGGAGCTGTTTTTT TRBJ2-2 TRBD2 TRBV6-1 -
CSVADSSPNQPQHF TGCAGCGTCGCCGACAGTTCCCCCAATCAGCCCCAGCATTTT TRBJ1-5 - TRBV29-1 many
CASNTRRGQSTDTQYF TGTGCCAGCAATACTCGAAGAGGACAAAGCACAGATACGCAGTATTTT TRBJ2-3 - TRBV28 many
CAISEYEGETQYF TGTGCCATCAGTGAGTACGAGGGGGAGACCCAGTACTTC TRBJ2-5 - TRBV10-3 -
CSASLGLAVSTDTQYF TGCAGTGCTAGCCTCGGACTAGCGGTGAGCACAGATACGCAGTATTTT TRBJ2-3 TRBD2 TRBV20-1 many
CASSSGTGASYNEQFF TGTGCCAGCAGCTCCGGGACAGGGGCGTCCTACAATGAGCAGTTCTTC TRBJ2-1 TRBD1 TRBV13 -
CASSLEGQPYNEQFF TGCGCCAGCAGCTTGGAGGGACAACCCTACAATGAGCAGTTCTTC TRBJ2-1 - TRBV5-1 medium-sized
CASSSGTVQETQYF TGTGCCAGCAGCTCAGGGACAGTTCAAGAGACCCAGTACTTC TRBJ2-5 TRBD1 TRBV7-9 many
CSAERTPGFGGYTF TGCAGTGCAGAGCGAACGCCGGGGTTCGGTGGCTACACCTTC TRBJ1-2 - TRBV20-1 few
CASSVSGGNTEAFF TGTGCCAGCAGCGTATCAGGGGGGAACACTGAAGCTTTCTTT TRBJ1-1 TRBD1 TRBV9 medium-sized
CASSLGSGKMSTGELFF TGCGCCAGCAGCTTGGGTTCGGGAAAGATGAGCACCGGGGAGCTGTTTTTT TRBJ2-2 - TRBV5-1 many
CASSLWDGTEAFF TGTGCCAGCAGCTTGTGGGATGGCACTGAAGCTTTCTTT TRBJ1-1 - TRBV5-5 many
CATEYEQYF TGTGCCACCGAATACGAGCAGTACTTC TRBJ2-7 - TRBV24-1 once
CASRHRDRGLYEQYF TGCGCCAGCAGGCACCGGGACAGGGGGCTATACGAGCAGTACTTC TRBJ2-7 TRBD1 TRBV5-1 many
CASSKGSSSGTNTGELFF TGTGCCAGCAGCAAGGGGTCATCTAGCGGGACTAACACCGGGGAGCTGTTTTTT TRBJ2-2 - TRBV21-1 many
CSARDRRRGTQYF TGCAGTGCTAGAGATCGACGCCGAGGAACCCAGTACTTC TRBJ2-5 - TRBV20-1 many
CASSPPSQGYNEQFF TGTGCCAGCTCACCACCATCCCAGGGCTACAATGAGCAGTTCTTC TRBJ2-1 - TRBV18 many
CSARVYQPQHF TGCAGTGCTAGAGTGTATCAGCCCCAGCATTTT TRBJ1-5 - TRBV20-1 many
CASSLTREGDQPQHF TGTGCCAGCAGCCTAACCAGGGAGGGGGATCAGCCCCAGCATTTT TRBJ1-5 - TRBV7-2 many
CSAEDGGWSTDTQYF TGCAGTGCTGAAGATGGGGGATGGAGCACAGATACGCAGTATTTT TRBJ2-3 - TRBV20-1 many
CASSGGTGEYYGYTF TGTGCCAGCAGCGGAGGGACAGGGGAGTACTATGGCTACACCTTC TRBJ1-2 TRBD1 TRBV6-5 many